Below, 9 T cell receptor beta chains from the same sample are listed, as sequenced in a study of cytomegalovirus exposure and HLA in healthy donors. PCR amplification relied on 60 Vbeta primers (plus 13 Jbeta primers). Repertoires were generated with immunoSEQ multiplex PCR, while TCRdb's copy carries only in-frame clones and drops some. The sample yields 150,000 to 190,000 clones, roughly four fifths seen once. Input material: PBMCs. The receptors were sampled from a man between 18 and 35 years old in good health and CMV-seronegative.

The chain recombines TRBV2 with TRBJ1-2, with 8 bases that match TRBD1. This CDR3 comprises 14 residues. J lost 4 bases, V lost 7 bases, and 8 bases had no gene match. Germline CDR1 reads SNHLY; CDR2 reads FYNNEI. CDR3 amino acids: CASTLGTGGYGYTF. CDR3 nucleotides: TGTGCCAGCACCCTTGGAACAGGGGGCTATGGCTACACCTTC.

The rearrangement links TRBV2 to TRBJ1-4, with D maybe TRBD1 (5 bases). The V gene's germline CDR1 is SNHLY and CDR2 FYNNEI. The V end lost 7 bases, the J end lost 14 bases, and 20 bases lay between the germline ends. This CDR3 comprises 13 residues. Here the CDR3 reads CASTTGGRLRLFF. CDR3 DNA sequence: TGTGCCAGCACTACGGGGGGACGGCTCCGGCTGTTTTTT.

The DNA for the CDR3 is TGTGCCAGCAGCCCAGGGGGCACCGGCACTGAAGCTTTCTTT. Translated: CASSPGGTGTEAFF. The chain has TRBV7-9 and TRBJ1-1; 8 nucleotides align to TRBD1. CDR1 and CDR2 (germline): SEHNR, FQNEAQ (reference sequence). With 5 bases clipped from V and 4 bases from J, the junction kept 6 bases outside the gene matches. There are 14 residues in the CDR3.

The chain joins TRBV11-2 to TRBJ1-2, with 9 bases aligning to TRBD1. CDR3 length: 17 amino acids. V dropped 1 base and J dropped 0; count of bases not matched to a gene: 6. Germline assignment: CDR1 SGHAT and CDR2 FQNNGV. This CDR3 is CASSLGDRGKANYGYTF. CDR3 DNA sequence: TGTGCCAGCAGCTTAGGAGACAGGGGGAAGGCTAACTATGGCTACACCTTC.

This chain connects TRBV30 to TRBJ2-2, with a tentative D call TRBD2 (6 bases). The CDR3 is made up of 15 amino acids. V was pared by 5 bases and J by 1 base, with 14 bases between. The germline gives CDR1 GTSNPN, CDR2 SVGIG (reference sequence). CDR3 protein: CAWEFQEGNTGELFF. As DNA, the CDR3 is TGTGCCTGGGAATTTCAGGAGGGGAACACCGGGGAGCTGTTTTTT.

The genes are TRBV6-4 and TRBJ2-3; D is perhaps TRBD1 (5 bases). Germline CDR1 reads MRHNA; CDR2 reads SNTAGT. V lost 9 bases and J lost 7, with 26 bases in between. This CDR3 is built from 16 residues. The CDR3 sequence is CARALPRAAPPNTQYF. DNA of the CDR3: TGTGCCAGGGCGCTACCCAGGGCGGCCCCCCCGAATACGCAGTATTTT.

The CDR3 loop is CSVCLTGTRGDTQYF. The DNA of the CDR3 is TGCAGCGTTTGTCTAACAGGCACCAGAGGAGATACGCAGTATTTT. The chain links TRBV29-1 to TRBJ2-3; maybe TRBD1 (5 bases). Trimming stripped 5 bases from V and 5 bases from J, with 20 bases between. The germline CDR1 and CDR2 sequences are SQVTM and ANQGSEA. The CDR3 loop spans 15 amino acids.

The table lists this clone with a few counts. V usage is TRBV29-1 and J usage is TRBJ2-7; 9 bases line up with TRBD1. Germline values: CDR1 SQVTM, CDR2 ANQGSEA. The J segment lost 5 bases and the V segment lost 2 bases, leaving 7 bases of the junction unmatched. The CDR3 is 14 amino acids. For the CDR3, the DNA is TGCAGCGTTGAAAGGGGGACAGGGTACCACGAGCAGTACTTC. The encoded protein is CSVERGTGYHEQYF.

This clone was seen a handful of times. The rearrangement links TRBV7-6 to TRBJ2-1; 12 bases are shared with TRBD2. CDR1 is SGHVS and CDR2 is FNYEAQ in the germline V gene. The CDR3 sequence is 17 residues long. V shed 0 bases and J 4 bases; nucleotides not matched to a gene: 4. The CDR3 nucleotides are TGTGCCAGCAGCTTAGCTGGGACTAGCGGGTTTTACAATGAGCAGTTCTTC. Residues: CASSLAGTSGFYNEQFF.